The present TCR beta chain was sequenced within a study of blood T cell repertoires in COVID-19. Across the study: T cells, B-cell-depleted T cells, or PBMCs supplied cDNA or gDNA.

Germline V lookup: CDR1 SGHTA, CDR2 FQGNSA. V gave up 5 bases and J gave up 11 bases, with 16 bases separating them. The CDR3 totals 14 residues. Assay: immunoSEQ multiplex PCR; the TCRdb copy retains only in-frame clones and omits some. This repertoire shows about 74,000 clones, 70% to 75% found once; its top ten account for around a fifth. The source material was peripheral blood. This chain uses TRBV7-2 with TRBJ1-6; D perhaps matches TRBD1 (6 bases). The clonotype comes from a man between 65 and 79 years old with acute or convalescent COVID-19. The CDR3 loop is CASSNRVQRTPLHF. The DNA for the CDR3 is TGTGCCAGCAGCAACAGGGTACAGAGGACACCCCTCCACTTT. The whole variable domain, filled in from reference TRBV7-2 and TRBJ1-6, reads GAGVSQSPSNKVTEKGKDVELRCDPISGHTALYWYRQSLGQGLEFLIYFQGNSAPDKSGLPSDRFSAERTGGSVSTLTIQRTQQEDSAVYLCASSNRVQRTPLHFGNGTRLTVT.